Listed here is a single TCR beta chain. As processed by the authors: The assay estimated nucleated cells by amplifying reference gene primers. Assay: immunoSEQ multiplex PCR; the TCRdb copy retains only in-frame clones and omits some. The DNA gave D and trimming, while V, J and clone size come from that table. The data contain tens of thousands of clones, about nine tenths of them singletons. This entry is derived from a study of blood T cell repertoires in COVID-19. In the study overall: COVID-19 samples from acute and convalescent phases originated in the United States, Italy and Spain.

V trimming: 6 bases; J trimming: 2 bases; junction bases outside the gene matches: 10. Germline V gene data show CDR1 as MDHEN and CDR2 as SYDVKM. The CDR3 totals 16 residues. This receptor was taken from a human donor in a cohort sampled during active COVID-19. Sequencing was performed on peripheral blood. The chain couples TRBV28 to TRBJ2-3, with 8 nucleotides matching TRBD2. DNA for the CDR3: TGTGCCAGCAGCCCCTTTAGCGGGGACCTCACAGATACGCAGTATTTT. Residues: CASSPFSGDLTDTQYF.